Sequencing of this TCR beta chain was carried out in a study of CD8+ T cells in alopecia areata. At the level of the study: Grafted skin came from C3H/HeJ donors with spontaneous alopecia (roughly 6-13 months old) and was placed on roughly 7-11-week-old female C3H/HeJ mice.

Extraction and reverse transcription of RNA yielded cDNA as the sequencing template. Only in-frame clones appear in the TCRdb table, and some are missing; sequencing was by immunoSEQ multiplex PCR. Sampling found 7,500 to 10,000 clones, none seen once. CD4, CD8alpha, NKG2D, NKG2ACE and other markers guided sorting of pooled cutaneous lymph node cells. Study results and caveats: Normal-skin resident alphabeta T cells also appear among scalp sample sequences. Among patients, TCR sharing was less clear than in mice, a difference possibly due in part to HLA diversity in the patient population.

This clone has more than one count but fewer than ten. Its target is unknown. Mouse germline and gene names are used. The read ends 4 residues early relative to the CDR3; the germline J gene fills the gap. The length of the CDR3 is 15 residues. Germline trimming cut 4 bases from V and 2 bases from J; bases unmatched to any gene: 3. Germline-derived CDR1 and CDR2 are LGHDT and YNNKQL (reference sequence). This TCR was sampled from a C3H/HeJ mouse with alopecia areata. Mouse MHC haplotype: H2-k. The V and J genes are TRBV4 and TRBJ2-5; the match to TRBD2 covers 10 bases. Input material: CD8+ T cells sorted from a lymph node. CDR3 DNA, as far as it was read: TGTGCCAGCAGCTTTTGGACTGGGGGCCAAGAC. The encoded protein is CASSFWTGGQD. The whole CDR3 protein reads CASSFWTGGQDTQYF. The full variable domain, with the rest looked up from reference TRBV4 and TRBJ2-5, is ETAVFQTPNYHVTQVGNEVSFNCKQTLGHDTMYWYKQDSKKLLKIMFSYNNKQLIVNETVPRRFSPQSSDKAHLNLRIKSVEPEDSAVYLCASSFWTGGQDTQYFGPGTRLLVL.